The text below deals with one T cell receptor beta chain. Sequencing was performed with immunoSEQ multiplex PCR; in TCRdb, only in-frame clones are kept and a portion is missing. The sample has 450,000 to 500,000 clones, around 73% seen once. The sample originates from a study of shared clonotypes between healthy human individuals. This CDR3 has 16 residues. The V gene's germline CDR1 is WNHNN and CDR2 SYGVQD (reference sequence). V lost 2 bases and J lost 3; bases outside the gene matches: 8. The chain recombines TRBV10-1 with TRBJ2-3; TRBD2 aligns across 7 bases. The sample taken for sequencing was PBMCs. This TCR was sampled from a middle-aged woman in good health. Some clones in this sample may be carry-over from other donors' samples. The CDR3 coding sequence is TGCGCCAGCAGTGAGCTGGGGGGGTTTGGGACAGATACGCAGTATTTT. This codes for CASSELGGFGTDTQYF.